Listed below are T cell receptor beta chains from one sample, sequenced in a study of sequential checkpoint blockade in melanoma. Sequencing used immunoSEQ multiplex PCR; TCRdb keeps in-frame clones, though not all of them. The sample comprises under 13,000 clones, around 56% of which are singletons, and about 16% rests with the top ten. Sequenced here: CD8+ T cells sorted from blood (inferred from file names), sampled from a patient given nivolumab and ipilimumab in sequence. These receptors all come from a human donor with melanoma. CDR3s include the opening cysteine and the closing phenylalanine or tryptophan. The D gene is left open where the match is weak. Expanded clones are given a class, and other clones once, few, many or no size at all.

d_call clone_size j_call v_call cdr3_nt cdr3_aa
TRBD1 - TRBJ2-2 TRBV28 TGTGCCAGCAGTTCCTTGAGGACAGGGGCCCACACCGGGGAGCTGTTTTTT CASSSLRTGAHTGELFF
- - TRBJ1-2 TRBV7-9 TGTGCCAGCAGCTCCCCAGGACAGTCTTATGGCTACACCTTC CASSSPGQSYGYTF
TRBD1 - TRBJ2-1 TRBV27 TGTGCCAGCAGTTTACAGGGGGCGGATGAGCAGTTCTTC CASSLQGADEQFF
TRBD2 - TRBJ2-2 TRBV9 TGTGCCAGCAGCGTCGGGATAGCGGGAGTTCAGACCGGGGAGCTGTTTTTT CASSVGIAGVQTGELFF
- once TRBJ1-5 TRBV28 TGTGCCAGCAGTTTATTCCGGGACTTAAGCAATCAGCCCCAGCATTTT CASSLFRDLSNQPQHF
- - TRBJ2-1 TRBV4-1 TGCGCCAGCAGCCAAGATTTCAGGGTCCCTTACAATGAGCAGTTCTTC CASSQDFRVPYNEQFF
TRBD1 - TRBJ1-2 TRBV6-6 TGTGCCAGCAGTCACCGGGACAGGCGATATGGCTACACCTTC CASSHRDRRYGYTF
- medium-sized TRBJ1-3 TRBV19 TGTGCCAGTAACCTGGCGGCCGGAAACACCATATATTTT CASNLAAGNTIYF
- few TRBJ2-1 TRBV4-1 TGCGCCAGCAGCCAGGTGGAACAGGGCTATGAGCAGTTCTTC CASSQVEQGYEQFF
TRBD1 few TRBJ2-7 TRBV27 TGTGCCAGCAGCCCCGGACAGGGGGCCATCGAGCAGTACTTC CASSPGQGAIEQYF
TRBD1 - TRBJ2-3 TRBV7-9 TGTGCCAGCAGCCCGGGACAGGGAGGTGACACAGATACGCAGTATTTT CASSPGQGGDTDTQYF
TRBD2 - TRBJ2-7 TRBV6-6 TGTGCCAGCACGTCGATAGCGGGAGGCCACTGGGAGCAGTACTTC CASTSIAGGHWEQYF
TRBD1 medium-sized TRBJ2-7 TRBV28 TGTGCCAGCAGTCAACGACAGGGGTGGGAAAACGAGCAGTACTTC CASSQRQGWENEQYF
- - TRBJ2-7 TRBV11-2 TGTGCCAGCAGCTACCATGGGCCCTACGAGCAGTACTTC CASSYHGPYEQYF
TRBD2 - TRBJ2-5 TRBV9 TGTGCCAGCAGCGCGCAAGCGGGATCAGAGACCCAGTACTTC CASSAQAGSETQYF
TRBD1 few TRBJ2-7 TRBV27 TGTGCCAGCAGTGGAACCCCGGACAGGGTCTGGGAGCAGTACTTC CASSGTPDRVWEQYF
- - TRBJ2-5 TRBV5-6 TGTGCCAGCAGCTTGGTAGGGGAAGAGACCCAGTACTTC CASSLVGEETQYF
- - TRBJ1-5 TRBV7-2 TGTGCCAGCAGCCCCCGGGGGGGCGCCGATCAGCCCCAGCATTTT CASSPRGGADQPQHF
- - TRBJ1-2 TRBV19 TGTGCCAGTAGTACCCTCCTGGGACTGCTCGGCTACACCTTC CASSTLLGLLGYTF
TRBD2 - TRBJ2-1 TRBV9 TGTGCCAGCAGCGTAGCCAGCGGGAGCGGGGTGTCCTACAATGAGCAGTTCTTC CASSVASGSGVSYNEQFF
TRBD2 - TRBJ2-7 TRBV30 TGTGCCTGGAGCGATCCGGGACTAGCGGGGCCAAGATTTTACGAGCAGTACTTC CAWSDPGLAGPRFYEQYF
- - TRBJ2-3 TRBV7-8 TGTGCCAGCAGCCCCCTTACCCCAGGGGATACGCAGTATTTT CASSPLTPGDTQYF
TRBD1 - TRBJ2-7 TRBV5-4 TGTGCCAGCAGCTCCCCGGGACAGGGTTACTACGAGCAGTACTTC CASSSPGQGYYEQYF
- - TRBJ2-1 TRBV7-9 TGTGCCAGCAGCTCCCCGGATGAGCAGTTCTTC CASSSPDEQFF
- - TRBJ2-7 TRBV18 TGTGCCAGCTCACTCGGACAGAGCTCCTACGAGCAGTACTTC CASSLGQSSYEQYF
- once TRBJ1-1 TRBV9 TGTGCCAGCAGGGAACTCGGGGGGATGAACACTGAAGCTTTCTTT CASRELGGMNTEAFF
- - TRBJ1-2 TRBV28 TGTGCCAGCAGGGATTCGACACCCCTTTTTAACTATGGCTACACCTTC CASRDSTPLFNYGYTF
TRBD2 - TRBJ2-1 TRBV4-3 TGCGCCAGCAGCCAAGACAGGGATAGCGGGAGTAATGAGCAGTTCTTC CASSQDRDSGSNEQFF
- - TRBJ1-2 TRBV11-2 TGTGCCAGCAGCTCCGTGGGCCGGGGATGGAATGGCTACACCTTC CASSSVGRGWNGYTF
- - TRBJ2-7 TRBV6-5 TGTGCCAGCAGTCCCGGGTCTCCATTACTCTACGAGCAGTACTTC CASSPGSPLLYEQYF
- once TRBJ2-7 TRBV27 TGTGCCAGCAGTTTAGCCGGTTCCCCCTACGAGCAGTACTTC CASSLAGSPYEQYF
- medium-sized TRBJ2-5 TRBV11-2 TGTGCCAGCAGCTCTAGAGGACAGGAGACCCAGTACTTC CASSSRGQETQYF
- few TRBJ2-7 TRBV11-2 TGTGCCAGCAGCTTGAGGGAGTCGTCCTACGAGCAGTACTTC CASSLRESSYEQYF
- few TRBJ1-2 TRBV5-6 TGTGCCAGCAGCTTGTGGGGGCGACGGGTAAACTATGGCTACACCTTC CASSLWGRRVNYGYTF
TRBD1 - TRBJ2-1 TRBV7-9 TGTGCCAGCAGCTCGTTTCCGCGACAGGGAGACAATGAGCAGTTCTTC CASSSFPRQGDNEQFF
TRBD2 - TRBJ2-1 TRBV7-8 TGTGCCAGCAGCCTCACTAGCGGGGCCTACAATGAGCAGTTCTTC CASSLTSGAYNEQFF
TRBD2 - TRBJ2-6 TRBV5-1 TGCGCCAGCAGCTTGGTTATACGACTAGCGGGGAGCTCTGGGGCCAACGTCCTGACTTTC CASSLVIRLAGSSGANVLTF
- - TRBJ2-1 TRBV7-8 TGTGCCAGCAGCCCTACTAGCTTGGGGCAGTTCTTC CASSPTSLGQFF
TRBD1 - TRBJ2-1 TRBV5-1 TGCGCCAGCAGCCTCGGGACAGGGAGGGACAATGAGCAGTTCTTC CASSLGTGRDNEQFF
TRBD2 - TRBJ2-1 TRBV28 TGTGCCAGCAGTTTCGAGCGGGAGGTACGAGAGCAGTTCTTC CASSFEREVREQFF
- - TRBJ2-7 TRBV6-5 TGTGCCAGCAGTTACTCGACTGCCACCAACGAGCAGTACTTC CASSYSTATNEQYF
- - TRBJ2-4 TRBV30 TGTGCCTGGAGTGGAGACTGGTACCTCGGGAAAAACATTCAGTACTTC CAWSGDWYLGKNIQYF
- - TRBJ2-1 TRBV27 TGTGCCAGCACCACGGGGGTGGGAGTGGTTTCTTACAATGAGCAGTTCTTC CASTTGVGVVSYNEQFF
- medium-sized TRBJ2-7 TRBV9 TGTGCCAGCAGCCCGTCCTTGACAGCCCAGGTGGGCTACGAGCAGTACTTC CASSPSLTAQVGYEQYF
TRBD1 - TRBJ2-1 TRBV15 TGTGCCACCAGCAGAGTAGGAACAGGGGACAATGAGCAGTTCTTC CATSRVGTGDNEQFF
- - TRBJ2-1 TRBV10-3 TGTGCCATCAGTGACCCAGACATCTCCTACAATGAGCAGTTCTTC CAISDPDISYNEQFF